This TCR beta chain is from a study of CXCR3-negative and CXCR3-positive naive CD8 T cells. Study-wide results and caveats: The study found that naive CXCR3-negative and CXCR3-positive cells shared TRBV-TRBJ usage, while memory cells differed. Naive subsets expressed similar surface CD5; TRB CDR3 features served to infer TCR strength.

The CDR3 totals 15 residues. Germline CDR1 reads LGHNA; CDR2 reads YNFKEQ. Turning to this clonotype: What it binds is not known.

Each CD8+ T cell subset was sorted in triplicate, 250,000 to 300,000 cells each. The authors prepared UMI-labeled TRB cDNA libraries by 5' RACE. From its re-call of the 5' RACE reads, TCRdb lists each CDR3 protein once, without DNA. Here the sample table reports tens of thousands of distinct CDR3 sequences. V is TRBV4-2 and J is TRBJ2-1. This TCR came from a human donor in good health. Some clones in this sample may be carry-over from other donors' samples. The sequenced sample consisted of naive CXCR3- CD8+ T cells from blood. Subset denoted: CD45RO-CCR7+CD27+CD95- naive CD8+ T cells lacking CXCR3 (TNR3-). This chain's CDR3 is CASSQADGTYNEQFF.